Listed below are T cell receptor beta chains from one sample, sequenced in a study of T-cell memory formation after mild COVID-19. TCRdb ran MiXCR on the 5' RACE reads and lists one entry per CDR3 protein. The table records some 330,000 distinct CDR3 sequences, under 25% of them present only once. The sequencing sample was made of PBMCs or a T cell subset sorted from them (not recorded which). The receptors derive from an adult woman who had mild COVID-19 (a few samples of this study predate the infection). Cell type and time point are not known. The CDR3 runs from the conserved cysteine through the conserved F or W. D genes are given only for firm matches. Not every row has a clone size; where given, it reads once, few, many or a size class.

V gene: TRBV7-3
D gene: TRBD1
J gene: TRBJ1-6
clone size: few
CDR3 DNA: TGTGCCAGCAGCTTAAACAGGGGGGATAATTCACCCCTCCACTTT
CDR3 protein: CASSLNRGDNSPLHF

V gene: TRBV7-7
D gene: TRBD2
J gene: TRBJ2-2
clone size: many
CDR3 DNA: TGTGCTAGCAGCTTACTACTAGCGGGAGAAGCCGGGGAGCTGTTTTTT
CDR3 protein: CASSLLLAGEAGELFF

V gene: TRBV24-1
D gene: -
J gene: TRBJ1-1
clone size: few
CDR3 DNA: TGTGCCACCAGTGAGGGCAGGGAGAACACTGAAGCTTTCTTT
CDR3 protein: CATSEGRENTEAFF

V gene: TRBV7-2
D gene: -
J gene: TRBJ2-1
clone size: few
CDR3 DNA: TGTGCCAGCAGCCCCATTGGACAGACCACTTCCTACAATGAGCAGTTCTTC
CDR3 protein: CASSPIGQTTSYNEQFF

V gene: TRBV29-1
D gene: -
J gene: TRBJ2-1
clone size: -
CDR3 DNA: TGCAGCGTTGGTTCCTACAATGAGCAGTTCTTC
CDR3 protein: CSVGSYNEQFF

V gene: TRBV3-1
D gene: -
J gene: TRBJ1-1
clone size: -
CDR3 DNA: TGTGCCAGCAGCCAACTTTGGCAAACGAACACTGAAGCTTTCTTT
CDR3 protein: CASSQLWQTNTEAFF

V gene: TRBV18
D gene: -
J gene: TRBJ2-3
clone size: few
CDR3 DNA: TGTGCCAGCTCACCGGCAGGGTCTAGCACAGATACGCAGTATTTT
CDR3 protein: CASSPAGSSTDTQYF

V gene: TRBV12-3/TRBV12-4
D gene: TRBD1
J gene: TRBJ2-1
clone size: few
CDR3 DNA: TGTGCCAGCAGACCCGGGACAGGGAATGAGCAGTTCTTC
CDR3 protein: CASRPGTGNEQFF

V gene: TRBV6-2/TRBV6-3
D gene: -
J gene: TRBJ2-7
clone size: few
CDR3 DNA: TGTGCCAGCAGTTACTCCACAGTAGCCTACGAGCAGTACTTC
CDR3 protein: CASSYSTVAYEQYF

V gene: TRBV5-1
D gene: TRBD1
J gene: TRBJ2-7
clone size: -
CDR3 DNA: TGCGCCAGCAGCTTGGAAGGTTCGGGGACAGTTGACGAGCAGTACTTC
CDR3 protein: CASSLEGSGTVDEQYF

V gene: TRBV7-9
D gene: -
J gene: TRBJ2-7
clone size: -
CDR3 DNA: TGTGCCAGCAGCTTGGACCTCCATACAGGTACCTACGAGCAGTACTTC
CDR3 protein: CASSLDLHTGTYEQYF

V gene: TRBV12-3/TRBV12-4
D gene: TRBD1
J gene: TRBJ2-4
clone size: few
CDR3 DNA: TGTGCCAGCAGCGAACAGGGGGTTGCCAAAAACATTCAGTACTTC
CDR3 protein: CASSEQGVAKNIQYF

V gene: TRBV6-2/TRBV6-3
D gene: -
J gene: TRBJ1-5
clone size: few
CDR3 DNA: TGTGCCAGCAGTGCCGGCCCCATTCAGCCCCAGCATTTT
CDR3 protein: CASSAGPIQPQHF

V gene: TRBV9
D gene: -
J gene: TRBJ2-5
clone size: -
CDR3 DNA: TGTGCCAGCAGCGTAGATCAGGAGGAGACCCAGTACTTC
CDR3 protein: CASSVDQEETQYF

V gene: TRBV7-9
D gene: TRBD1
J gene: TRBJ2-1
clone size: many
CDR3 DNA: TGTGCCAGCAGCGAGGGTAGCACACGACAGGGTGAGCAGTTCTTC
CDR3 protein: CASSEGSTRQGEQFF

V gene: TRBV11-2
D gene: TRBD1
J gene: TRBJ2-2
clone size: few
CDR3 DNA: TGTGCCAGCAGCTTAGATGGGGGGACAGGCGGGGAGCTGTTTTTT
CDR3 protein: CASSLDGGTGGELFF

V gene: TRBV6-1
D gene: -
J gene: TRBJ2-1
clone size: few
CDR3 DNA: TGTGCCAGCAGTGAAGACGGGTTTAAGGATGAGCAGTTCTTC
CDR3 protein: CASSEDGFKDEQFF

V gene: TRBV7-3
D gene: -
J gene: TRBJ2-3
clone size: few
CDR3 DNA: TGTGCCAGCAGCCCCATCGGGGGCTCCGCAGATACGCAGTATTTT
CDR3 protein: CASSPIGGSADTQYF

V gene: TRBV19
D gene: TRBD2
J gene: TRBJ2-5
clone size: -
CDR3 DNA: TGTGCCAGTAGTACTCGACTAGCGGGGAGACAGGAGACCCAGTACTTC
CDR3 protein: CASSTRLAGRQETQYF

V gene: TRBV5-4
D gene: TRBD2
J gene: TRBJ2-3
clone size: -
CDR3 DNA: TGTGCCAGCAGCTTGGGGGCTAGCGGGGGTTCAGATACGCAGTATTTT
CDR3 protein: CASSLGASGGSDTQYF

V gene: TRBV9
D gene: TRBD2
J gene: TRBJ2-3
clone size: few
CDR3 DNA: TGTGCCAGCAGCGTGGATCAGCGGGGGATAGATACGCAGTATTTT
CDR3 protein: CASSVDQRGIDTQYF

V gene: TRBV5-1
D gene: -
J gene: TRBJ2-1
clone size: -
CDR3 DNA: TGCGCCAGCAGCTTCAACTACAATGAGCAGTTCTTC
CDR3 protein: CASSFNYNEQFF

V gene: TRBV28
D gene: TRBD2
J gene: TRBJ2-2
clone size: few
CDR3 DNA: TGTGCCAGCGAGCGGGACGGCACCGGGGAGCTGTTTTTT
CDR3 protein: CASERDGTGELFF

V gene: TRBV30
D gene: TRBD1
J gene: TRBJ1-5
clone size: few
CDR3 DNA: TGTGCCTGGAGTCGAGGGGGCGCTCAGCCCCAGCATTTT
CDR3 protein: CAWSRGGAQPQHF

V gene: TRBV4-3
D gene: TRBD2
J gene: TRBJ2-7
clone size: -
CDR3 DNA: TGCGCCAGCAGCCAAGAAAGACTAGCGGGCGAGCAGTACTTC
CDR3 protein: CASSQERLAGEQYF

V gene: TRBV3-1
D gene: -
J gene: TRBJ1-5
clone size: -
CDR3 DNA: TGTGCCAGCAGCCCATACCATAGCAATCAGCCCCAGCATTTT
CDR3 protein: CASSPYHSNQPQHF

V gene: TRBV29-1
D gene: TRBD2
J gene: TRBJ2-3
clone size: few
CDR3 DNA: TGCAGCGTTGAATCCATGGGACTAGCGTTCCTCACAGATACGCAGTATTTT
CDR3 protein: CSVESMGLAFLTDTQYF

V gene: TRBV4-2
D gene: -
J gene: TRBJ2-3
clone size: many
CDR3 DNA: TGTGCCAGCAGCCCAAGGAGCCTTTACACAGATACGCAGTATTTT
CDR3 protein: CASSPRSLYTDTQYF

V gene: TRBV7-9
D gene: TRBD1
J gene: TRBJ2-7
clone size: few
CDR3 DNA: TGTGCCAGCAGCTACGAGGACAGGGGAACCTACGAGCAGTACTTC
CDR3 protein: CASSYEDRGTYEQYF

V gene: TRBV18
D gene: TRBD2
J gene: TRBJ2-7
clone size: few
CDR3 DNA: TGTGCCAGCTCGGGGAGACTAGCGGGAAGCGACGAGCAGTACTTC
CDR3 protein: CASSGRLAGSDEQYF

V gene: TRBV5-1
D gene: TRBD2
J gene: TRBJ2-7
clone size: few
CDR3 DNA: TGCGCCAGCAGCTTGTTTAGCGGGTCCTACGAGCAGTACTTC
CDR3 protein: CASSLFSGSYEQYF

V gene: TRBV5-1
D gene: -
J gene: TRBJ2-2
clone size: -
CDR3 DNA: TGCGCCAGCAGTAACTGGGCAACCCAGGGGTGCGCCGGGGAGCTGTTTTTT
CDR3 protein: CASSNWATQGCAGELFF

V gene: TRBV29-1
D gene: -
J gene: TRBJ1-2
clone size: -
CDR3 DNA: TGCAGCGTTAAGGCCTCCTATGGCTACACCTTC
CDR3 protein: CSVKASYGYTF

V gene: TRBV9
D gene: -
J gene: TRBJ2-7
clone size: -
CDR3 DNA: TGTGCCAGCAGCGTCGCTCCCCTCTACGAGCAGTACTTC
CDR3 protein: CASSVAPLYEQYF

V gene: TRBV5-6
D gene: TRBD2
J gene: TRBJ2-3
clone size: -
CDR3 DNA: TGTGCCAGCAGCTTGGGTAGCGGGGGGCTTTCCACAGATACGCAGTATTTT
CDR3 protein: CASSLGSGGLSTDTQYF

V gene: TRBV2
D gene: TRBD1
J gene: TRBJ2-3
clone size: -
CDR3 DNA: TGTGCCAGCAATAGAATAGGGGGCTCGCAGTATTTT
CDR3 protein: CASNRIGGSQYF

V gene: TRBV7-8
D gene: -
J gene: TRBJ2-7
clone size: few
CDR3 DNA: TGTGCCAGCAGCTTAGGGGGGGACAGAACCTACGAGCAGTACTTC
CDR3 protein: CASSLGGDRTYEQYF

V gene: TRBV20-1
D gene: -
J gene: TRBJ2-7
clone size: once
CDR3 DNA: TGCAGTGCTACCCCCCCAGGGTTTATCTACGAGCAGTACTTC
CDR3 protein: CSATPPGFIYEQYF

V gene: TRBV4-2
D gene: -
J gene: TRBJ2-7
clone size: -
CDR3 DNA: TGTGCCAGCAGCCAATACAATTACGAGCAGTACTTC
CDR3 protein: CASSQYNYEQYF

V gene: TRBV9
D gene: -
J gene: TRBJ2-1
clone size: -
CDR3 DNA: TGTGCCAGCAGCGCGACACTAGAGCAGTTCTTC
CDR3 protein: CASSATLEQFF

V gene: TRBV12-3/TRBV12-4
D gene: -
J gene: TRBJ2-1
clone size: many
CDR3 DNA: TGTGCCAGCAGTTTACCCCAGGGGAACAATGAGCAGTTCTTC
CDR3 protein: CASSLPQGNNEQFF

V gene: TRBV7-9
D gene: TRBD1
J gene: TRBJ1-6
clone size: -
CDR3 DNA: TGTGCCAGCAGCACATCGACAGGGGCATCACCCCTCCACTTT
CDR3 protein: CASSTSTGASPLHF

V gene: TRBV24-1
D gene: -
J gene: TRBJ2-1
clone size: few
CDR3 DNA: TGTGCCACCAGTGATCCGAGCCGAGACTCCTACAATGAGCAGTTCTTC
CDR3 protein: CATSDPSRDSYNEQFF

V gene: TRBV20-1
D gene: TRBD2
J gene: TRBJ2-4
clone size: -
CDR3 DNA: TGCAGTGCTTTCGACCGGGGGGAGTCCAAAAACATTCAGTACTTC
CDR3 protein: CSAFDRGESKNIQYF

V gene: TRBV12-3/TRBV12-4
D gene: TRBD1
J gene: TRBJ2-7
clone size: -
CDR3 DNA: TGTGCCAGCAGTTTTTTCCGGGACAGCCACGAGCAGTACTTC
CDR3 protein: CASSFFRDSHEQYF

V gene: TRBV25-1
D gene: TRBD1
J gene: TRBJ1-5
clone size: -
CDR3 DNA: TGTGCCAGCAGTGAGAGACAGGGAAGTCAGCCCCAGCATTTT
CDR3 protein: CASSERQGSQPQHF

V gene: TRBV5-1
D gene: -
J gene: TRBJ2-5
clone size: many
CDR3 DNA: TGCGCCAGCAGCTACTCGATCCAAGAGACCCAGTACTTC
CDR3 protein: CASSYSIQETQYF

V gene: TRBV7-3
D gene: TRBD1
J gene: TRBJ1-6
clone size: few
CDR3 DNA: TGTGCCAGCAGCTTAGCGGCAGGGGGCGCGAGATTGAATTCACCCCTCCACTTT
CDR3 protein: CASSLAAGGARLNSPLHF

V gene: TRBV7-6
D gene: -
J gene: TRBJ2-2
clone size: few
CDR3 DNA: TGTGCCAGCAGCTCGATAATTGGGGGGGCAAACGGGGAGCTGTTTTTT
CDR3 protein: CASSSIIGGANGELFF

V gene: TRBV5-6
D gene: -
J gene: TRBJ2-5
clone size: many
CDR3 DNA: TGTGCCAGCAGCTTGGCACTAGCACTCGGTCAAGAGACCCAGTACTTC
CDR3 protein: CASSLALALGQETQYF

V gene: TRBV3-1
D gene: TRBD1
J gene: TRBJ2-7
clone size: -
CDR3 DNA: TGTGCCAGCAGCCGCGGGACAGGGGGCTTCGAGCAGTACTTC
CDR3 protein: CASSRGTGGFEQYF

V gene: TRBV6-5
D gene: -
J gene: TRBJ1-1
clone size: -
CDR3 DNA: TGTGCCAGCAGTTACTCGACCGGGTTCACTGAAGCTTTCTTT
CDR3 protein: CASSYSTGFTEAFF

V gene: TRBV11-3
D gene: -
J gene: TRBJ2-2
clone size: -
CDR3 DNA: TGTGCCAGCAGCTCGCCCGAGGAGAGGGGCAATAACACCGGGGAGCTGTTTTTT
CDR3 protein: CASSSPEERGNNTGELFF

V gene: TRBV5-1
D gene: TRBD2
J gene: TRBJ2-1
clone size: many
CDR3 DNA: TGCGCCAGCAGCTTGGTAGTTAGCGGGGCCTTAATCAGCTCCTACAATGAGCAGTTCTTC
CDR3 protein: CASSLVVSGALISSYNEQFF

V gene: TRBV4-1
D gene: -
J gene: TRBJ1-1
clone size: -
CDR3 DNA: TGCGCCAGCAGCCAGGTCCCACAGGCGTACACTGAAGCTTTCTTT
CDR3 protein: CASSQVPQAYTEAFF

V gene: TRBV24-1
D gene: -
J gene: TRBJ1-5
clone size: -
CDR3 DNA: TGTGCCACCAATGATTTGAGGAGCAATCAGCCCCAGCATTTT
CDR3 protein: CATNDLRSNQPQHF

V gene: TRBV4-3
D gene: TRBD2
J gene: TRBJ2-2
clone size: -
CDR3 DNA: TGCGCCAGCAGCCACGACGGTCCGACTAGCCCTGGGGAGCTGTTTTTT
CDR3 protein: CASSHDGPTSPGELFF